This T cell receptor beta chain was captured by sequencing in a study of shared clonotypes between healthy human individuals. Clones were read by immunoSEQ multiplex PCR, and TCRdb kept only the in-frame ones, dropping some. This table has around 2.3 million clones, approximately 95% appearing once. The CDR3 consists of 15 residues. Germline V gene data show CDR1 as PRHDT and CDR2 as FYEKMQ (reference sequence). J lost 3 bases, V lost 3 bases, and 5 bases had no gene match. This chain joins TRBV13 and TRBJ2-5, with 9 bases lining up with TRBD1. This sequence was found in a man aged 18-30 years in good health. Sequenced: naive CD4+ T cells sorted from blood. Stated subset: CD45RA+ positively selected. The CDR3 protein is CASSFLGQGKETQYF. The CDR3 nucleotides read TGTGCCAGCAGCTTCCTCGGACAGGGGAAAGAGACCCAGTACTTC.